This paragraph covers one TCR beta chain sequence. Its antigen is currently not known. No base quality information exists; no much larger clone differs at one position. Receptors were amplified or captured by the immunoSEQ multiplex PCR assay. TCRdb holds this immuneACCESS table with in-frame rearrangements only. Some clones are missing; in checked studies, unresolved V genes explain under half, and the rest has no known cause. This sample is represented by 110,000 to 150,000 clones; 89% of them were singletons. The ten largest clonotypes hold over 4.5% of the sample. These data belong to a study of control samples from healthy donors and cancer patients (TCRdb year 2020). The TCR was taken from a man aged 25 to 40 in good health. Sequencing was carried out using blood.

The DNA sequence is as follows: TGTGCCAGCGGGACAGGGAACACTGAAGCTTTCTTT. This gives the protein CASGTGNTEAFF. This sequence uses TRBV6-5 and TRBJ1-1; TRBD1 agrees with 8 junctional bases. The CDR3 has 12 amino acids, counting the end cysteine and phenylalanine. Left in the record is the CDR3 DNA by itself, 36 bases read in frame from the first base. CDR1 and CDR2 were assigned from the germline V gene as MNHEY and SVGAGI. Trimming removed 8 bases from V and 1 base from J; the gene matches leave 0 bases unexplained.